Sequencing of this T cell receptor (beta chain) was carried out in a study of tumor-infiltrating lymphocytes in primary liver carcinoma. Study observations and caveats: The study found only about 7-24% of top clones in all five tumor regions.

cDNA specific to TCR beta was made from roughly 500 ng of total RNA, with a constant-region primer employed for priming. ARM-PCR was slightly modified, and three nested multiplex PCR rounds with it gave rise to the TCR beta libraries. TCRdb processed the multiplex PCR reads anew with MiXCR; each CDR3 protein has one entry. The table lists around 22,000 distinct CDR3 sequences, about 84% of them singletons, with 35% to 45% in the top ten. Details on this clonotype: The antigen is not known. This CDR3 is missing its conserved last phenylalanine or tryptophan, likely due to a read error. The DNA is left out, because the CDR3 cannot be placed on it with certainty; the CDR3 is given as TCRdb lists it.

Co-extraction of RNA and DNA was performed on about 20-33 mg of unsorted bulk tissue. The receptor was isolated from a woman aged 25 to 45 with primary liver carcinoma and hepatitis B virus infection. Sequenced: liver tumor tissue from sampling region 2. The sample's subset: tumor region T2, inferior pole.

This CDR3 reads CASSLALRVTGELFI. The chain is built from TRBV5-6 and TRBJ2-2. CDR1 and CDR2 (germline): SGHDT, YYEEEE. Including both end residues, the CDR3 is 15 amino acids long.